This T cell receptor beta chain comes out of a study of blood T cell repertoires in COVID-19. Study context: Spain, Italy and the United States supplied samples that represented acute and convalescent COVID-19.

As originally analysed: Amplification with reference gene primers provided the estimates of nucleated cell counts. Method: immunoSEQ multiplex PCR; TCRdb's copy keeps in-frame clones and lacks some. Clone size and V and J calls were adopted from that table, with D and trimming inferred from the DNA. The table has 85,000 to 110,000 clones, over 85% seen once. The ends were cut back, 1 base at V and 9 bases at J, with 13 bases in the middle. This CDR3 has 15 amino acids. CDR1 and CDR2 from the germline V gene are SGHDN and FVKESK. The specimen was peripheral blood. V usage is TRBV14 and J usage is TRBJ1-6, with D perhaps matching TRBD1 (6 bases). The origin of this receptor is a woman over 75 in a cohort sampled during active COVID-19. The CDR3 here is CASSQGQVGSSPLHF. CDR3 bases: TGTGCCAGCAGCCAAGGACAGGTCGGTAGTTCACCCCTCCACTTT.